This entry features one TCR beta chain sequence. The antigen is undetermined. The PCR employed 60 Vbeta primers together with 13 Jbeta primers. Sequencing was performed with immunoSEQ multiplex PCR; in TCRdb, only in-frame clones are kept and a portion is missing. The sample holds more than 95,000 clones, roughly 12% seen once. The data stem from a study of cytomegalovirus exposure and HLA in healthy donors. Study outcomes and limitations: A later analysis reportedly identified an Asian-associated ancestry cluster as carrying fewer N-insertions than the 666-donor mean.

Per germline, CDR1 SGHNT and CDR2 YYREEE (reference sequence). The CDR3 runs 14 residues. Trimming removed 2 bases at V and 1 base at J, with 10 bases between. This chain links TRBV5-4 with TRBJ2-7; tentative D call: TRBD2 (5 bases). This TCR derives from a man between 40 and 49 years old in good health and CMV-seropositive. Sequencing was carried out using PBMCs. As DNA, the CDR3 is TGTGCCAGCAGCTTAGGGCTAGCTTCCTACGAGCAGTACTTC. It is translated as CASSLGLASYEQYF.